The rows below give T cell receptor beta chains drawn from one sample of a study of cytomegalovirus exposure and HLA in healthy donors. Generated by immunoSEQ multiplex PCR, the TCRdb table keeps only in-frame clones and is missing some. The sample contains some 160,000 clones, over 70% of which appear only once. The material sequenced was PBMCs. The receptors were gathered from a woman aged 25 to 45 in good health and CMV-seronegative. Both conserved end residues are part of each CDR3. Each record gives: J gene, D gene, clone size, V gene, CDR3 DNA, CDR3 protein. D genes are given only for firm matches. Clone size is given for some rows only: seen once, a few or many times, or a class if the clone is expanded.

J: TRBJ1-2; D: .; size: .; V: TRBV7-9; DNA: TGTGCCAGCAGCTTGACGGTCGGGGGGAGAGGTGGCTACACCTTC; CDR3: CASSLTVGGRGGYTF
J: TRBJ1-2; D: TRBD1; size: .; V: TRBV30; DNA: TGTGCCTGGAGTGGTAAGGGGGCCAGCTATGGCTACACCTTC; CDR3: CAWSGKGASYGYTF
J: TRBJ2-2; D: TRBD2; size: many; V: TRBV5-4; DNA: TGTGCCAGCAGCCCTTGGACTAGCGCGGGCGGGGAGCTGTTTTTT; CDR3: CASSPWTSAGGELFF
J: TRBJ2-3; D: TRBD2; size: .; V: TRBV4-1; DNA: TGCGCCAGCAGCCAAGCTAGCGGGGTAAATCAGCATACGCAGTATTTT; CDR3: CASSQASGVNQHTQYF
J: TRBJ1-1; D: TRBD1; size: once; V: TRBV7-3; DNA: TGTGCCAGCAGCCAAACAGGGGAAACTGAAGCTTTCTTT; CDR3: CASSQTGETEAFF
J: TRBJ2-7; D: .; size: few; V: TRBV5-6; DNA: TGTGCCAGCAGCTTGGGGACAGAATCCTACGAGCAGTACTTC; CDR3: CASSLGTESYEQYF
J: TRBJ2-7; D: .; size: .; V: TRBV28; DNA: TGTGCCAGCAGAGCGCAAGCGGGCGAGCAGTACTTC; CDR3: CASRAQAGEQYF
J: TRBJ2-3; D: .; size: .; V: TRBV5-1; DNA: TGCGCCAGCAGCCCTTTTGAGGGGGGGGCGGGAACAGATACGCAGTATTTT; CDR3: CASSPFEGGAGTDTQYF
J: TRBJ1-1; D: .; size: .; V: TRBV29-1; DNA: TGCAGCGTTGGACAGGTTGAAGCTTTCTTT; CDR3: CSVGQVEAFF
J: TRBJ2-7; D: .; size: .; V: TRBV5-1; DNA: TGCGCCAGCAGCTCCCAGGGGAGCGAGCAGTACTTC; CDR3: CASSSQGSEQYF
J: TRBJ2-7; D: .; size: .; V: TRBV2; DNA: TGTTCGACAGGAGCGGCTGAGCAGTACTTC; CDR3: CSTGAAEQYF
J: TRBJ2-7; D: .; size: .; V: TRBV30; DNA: TGTGCCTGGGCTAGGACGGACATAGTGGAGCAGTACTTC; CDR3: CAWARTDIVEQYF
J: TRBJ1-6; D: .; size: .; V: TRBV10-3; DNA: TGTGCCATCAGTGAGCGGTGGGGAGGGAAAGAGCCCCTCCACTTT; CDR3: CAISERWGGKEPLHF
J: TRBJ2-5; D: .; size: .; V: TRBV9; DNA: TGTGCCAGCAGCGTAGAGCCCGCGTGGGAGACCCAGTACTTC; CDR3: CASSVEPAWETQYF
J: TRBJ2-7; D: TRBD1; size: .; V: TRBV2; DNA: TGTGCCAGCGGGACAGGGAGGAGGGACGAGCAGTACTTC; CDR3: CASGTGRRDEQYF
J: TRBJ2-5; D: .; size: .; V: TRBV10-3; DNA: TGTGCCATCAGTGGTGGCAGGGGCGTAGAGACCCAGTACTTC; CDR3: CAISGGRGVETQYF
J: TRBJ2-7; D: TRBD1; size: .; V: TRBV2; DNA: TGTGCCAGCAAGGGGACAGACTACGAGCAGTACTTC; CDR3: CASKGTDYEQYF
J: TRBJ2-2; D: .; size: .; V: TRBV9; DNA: TGTGCCAGCAGCGTAGTTGCAGGGGTACGAATCGGGGAGCTGTTTTTT; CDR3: CASSVVAGVRIGELFF
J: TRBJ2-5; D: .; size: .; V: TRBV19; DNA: TGTGCCACCACGCCCGGGGGTTCACGGGAGACCCAGTACTTC; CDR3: CATTPGGSRETQYF
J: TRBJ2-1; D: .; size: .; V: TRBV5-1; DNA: TGCGCCAGCAGCTTTACGGATGAGCAGTTCTTC; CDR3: CASSFTDEQFF
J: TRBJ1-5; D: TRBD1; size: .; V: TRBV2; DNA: TGTGCCAGCAGTGAGGACAGGGATCAGCCCCAGCATTTT; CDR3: CASSEDRDQPQHF
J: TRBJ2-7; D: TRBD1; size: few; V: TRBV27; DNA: TGTGCCAGCAGTAAGACAGGGGGCATAAACGAGCAGTACTTC; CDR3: CASSKTGGINEQYF
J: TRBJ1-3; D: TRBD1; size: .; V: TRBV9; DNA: TGTGCCAGCAGCCTAAGGACAGGCTCTGGAAACACCATATATTTT; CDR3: CASSLRTGSGNTIYF
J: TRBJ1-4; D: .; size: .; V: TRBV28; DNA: TGTGCCAGCAGTTTAGCTGCCTACAATGAAAAACTGTTTTTT; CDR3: CASSLAAYNEKLFF
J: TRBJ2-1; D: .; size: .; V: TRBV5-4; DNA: TGTGCCAGCAGCCCCGGAGGGGCCTTTTACGGCTCCTACAATGAGCAGTTCTTC; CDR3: CASSPGGAFYGSYNEQFF
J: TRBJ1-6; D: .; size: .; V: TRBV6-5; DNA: TGTGCCAGCAGTGAGATTTCGGATTCACCCCTCCACTTT; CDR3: CASSEISDSPLHF
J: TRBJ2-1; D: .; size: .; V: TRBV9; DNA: TGTGCCAGCACCACTGGCTCCTACAATGAGCAGTTCTTC; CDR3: CASTTGSYNEQFF
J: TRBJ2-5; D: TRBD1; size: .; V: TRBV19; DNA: TGTGCCAGTAGTGTAAGGGGGCTGGCTGAAGAGACCCAGTACTTC; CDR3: CASSVRGLAEETQYF
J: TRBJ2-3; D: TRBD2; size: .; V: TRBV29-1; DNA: TGCAGCGTTGAGTTTTTCGCGGGACTAGCGGGGGCTACGGGCACAGATACGCAGTATTTT; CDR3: CSVEFFAGLAGATGTDTQYF
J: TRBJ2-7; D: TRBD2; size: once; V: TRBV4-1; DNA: TGCGCCAGCAGCCCGAGCGGGGGGGCAACCTACGAGCAGTACTTC; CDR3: CASSPSGGATYEQYF
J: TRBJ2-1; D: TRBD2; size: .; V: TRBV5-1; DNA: TGCGCCAGCAGCTTGGTACTAGCGGGTAACAATGAGCAGTTCTTC; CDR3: CASSLVLAGNNEQFF
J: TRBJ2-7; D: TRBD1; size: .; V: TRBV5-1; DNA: TGCGCCAGCAGCTTGGCAGGGGGCGAGAACCTGCACTACGAGCAGTACTTC; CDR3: CASSLAGGENLHYEQYF
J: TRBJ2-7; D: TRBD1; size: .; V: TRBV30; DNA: TGTGCCTGGAGTGCCTCGGGACAGGGAGTTCACGAGCAGTACTTC; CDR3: CAWSASGQGVHEQYF
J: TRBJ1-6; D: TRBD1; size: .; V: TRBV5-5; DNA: TGTGCCAGCACCGGAGGGGGCGTGAATTCACCCCTCCACTTT; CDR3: CASTGGGVNSPLHF
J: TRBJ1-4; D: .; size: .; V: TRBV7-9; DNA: TGTGCCAGCAGCCCTACCAGGGGATCTAATGAAAAACTGTTTTTT; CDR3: CASSPTRGSNEKLFF
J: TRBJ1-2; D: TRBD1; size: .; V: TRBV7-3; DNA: TGTGCCAGCAGCTTGGGGACAGGGGGTAGTGGCTGCACCTTC; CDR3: CASSLGTGGSGCTF
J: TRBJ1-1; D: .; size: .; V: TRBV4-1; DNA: TGCGCCAGCAGCCAGGTCGGGAAGTACACTGAAGCTTTCTTT; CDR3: CASSQVGKYTEAFF
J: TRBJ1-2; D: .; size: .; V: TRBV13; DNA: TGTGCCAGCAGCACCAGACGACAATATCAACCTAACTATGGCTACACCTTC; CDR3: CASSTRRQYQPNYGYTF
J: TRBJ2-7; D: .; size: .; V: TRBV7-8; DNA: TGTGCCAGCAGCCTTAGTTGGGGGGACTCCTACGAGCAGTACTTC; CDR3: CASSLSWGDSYEQYF
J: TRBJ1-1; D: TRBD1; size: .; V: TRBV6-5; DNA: TGTGCCAGCAGTTACACGGGACAGAGCACTGAAGCTTTCTTT; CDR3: CASSYTGQSTEAFF